Below, 24 T cell receptor beta chains from the same sample are listed, as sequenced in a study of response to subunit inactivated influenza vaccine. TCRdb fed the RT-PCR reads into MiXCR, producing one record per CDR3 protein. The data contain 590,000 or so distinct CDR3 sequences, about 14% of them singletons. The sequencing used PBMCs from blood, collected less than 15 days before vaccination. Every receptor here comes from a man between 50 and 59 years old who received an inactivated influenza vaccine.

This clonotype was found a few times. The chain carries TRBV20-1 and TRBJ1-1; the D is unclear. Trimming cost V 1 base and J 0 bases, with 9 bases left between them. CDR3 length equals 14 residues. The germline V gene has CDR1 DFQATT and CDR2 SNEGSKA (reference sequence). For the CDR3, the DNA is TGCAGTGCTAGAGGCGGCAGCTTGAACACTGAAGCTTTCTTT. Its translation: CSARGGSLNTEAFF.

Many counts were recorded for this clonotype. This sequence joins TRBV4-3 and TRBJ1-2; D is uncertain. Germline V lookup: CDR1 LGHNA, CDR2 YSLEER. The CDR3 covers 14 residues. V gave up 0 bases and J gave up 1 base, with 6 bases separating them. The CDR3 DNA is TGCGCCAGCAGCCAAGAGGGGTTTAACTATGGCTACACCTTC. It codes for CASSQEGFNYGYTF.

V and J are TRBV12-3 or TRBV12-4 and TRBJ2-1; D gene uncertain. The CDR3 sequence is 11 residues long. V shed 4 bases and J shed 7 bases, with 5 bases lying between them. The CDR3 region has the DNA TGTGCCAGCAGTTCGACTAATGAGCAGTTCTTC. Translation: CASSSTNEQFF.

The rearrangement joins TRBV19 to TRBJ1-5; possibly TRBD1 for D (6 bases). The germline gives CDR1 LNHDA, CDR2 SQIVND (reference sequence). The V gene lost 5 bases and the J gene lost 5 bases, with 28 bases spanning the gap. The length of the CDR3 is 19 residues. The CDR3 region is CASSSYPPRTAPLDQPQHF. The CDR3 DNA follows: TGTGCCAGTAGTTCGTACCCACCGCGGACAGCCCCGTTGGATCAGCCCCAGCATTTT.

The table lists this clonotype with many counts. The V and J genes are TRBV5-1 and TRBJ1-2; 7 bases agree with TRBD1. CDR1 is SGHRS and CDR2 is YFSETQ in the germline V gene. V was clipped by 1 base and J by 0 bases; unmatched bases: 3. This CDR3 has 15 residues. In DNA form, the CDR3 reads TGCGCCAGCAGCTTGACAGGGGACGCTAACTATGGCTACACCTTC. It yields the protein CASSLTGDANYGYTF.

This clonotype was counted a few times. This sequence joins TRBV12-2 and TRBJ1-6. TRBV12-2 is termed a pseudogene. This CDR3 has 13 residues. The CDR3 spells CASLRVTNSPLHF. The CDR3 region has the DNA TGTGCAAGTCTCAGAGTGACTAATTCACCCCTCCACTTT.

The V and J genes are TRBV4-2 and TRBJ2-3, with D unresolved. CDR1 is LGHNA, CDR2 YNFKEQ, per germline. This CDR3 has 18 amino acids. Trimming removed 1 base at V and 0 bases at J, with 17 bases between. The CDR3 coding sequence is TGTGCCAGCAGCCAAGCTTCCCAGGCACCTGCTAGCACAGATACGCAGTATTTT. Amino acid sequence: CASSQASQAPASTDTQYF.

The sample holds a few counts of this clonotype. The rearrangement joins TRBV7-2 to TRBJ1-1; D possibly corresponds to TRBD1 (5 bases). This CDR3 has 15 residues. Germline CDR1 SGHTA, CDR2 FQGNSA. Trimming shortened V by 0 bases and J by 5 bases, and 13 bases separated the two germline ends. The CDR3 nucleotides are TGTGCCAGCAGCTTAGCGGGAGGCAGGGTTACTGAAGCTTTCTTT. It specifies CASSLAGGRVTEAFF.

The chain couples TRBV12-3 or TRBV12-4 to TRBJ2-5; 12 nucleotides agree with TRBD2. CDR3 size: 17 residues. Trimming took 4 bases from V and 2 from J; bases not matched to a gene: 8. The CDR3 DNA reads TGTGCCAGCAGTTACTGGACTAGCGGGACGCTTCAAGAGACCCAGTACTTC. Translating gives CASSYWTSGTLQETQYF.

The table lists this clonotype with a few counts. This chain connects TRBV27 to TRBJ2-2, with 11 bases matching TRBD1. The V gene end was trimmed by 3 bases and the J gene end by 0 bases; junction bases not matched to a gene: 12. CDR1 and CDR2 from the germline V gene are MNHEY and SMNVEV (reference sequence). This CDR3 has 20 residues. CDR3 nucleotide sequence: TGTGCCAGCAGTTTCGCCCAGGTGTGGGGACAGGGGGCGAACACCGGGGAGCTGTTTTTT. This translates into CASSFAQVWGQGANTGELFF.

CDR3 nucleotides: TGTGCCAGCAGTCTACTAGCGGGAGAAGAAAACATTCAGTACTTC. Its translation is CASSLLAGEENIQYF. The chain links TRBV6-5 to TRBJ2-4, with TRBD2 matching over 11 bases. The CDR3 has 15 residues. Germline loops: CDR1 MNHEY, CDR2 SVGAGI. The trim removed 5 bases at V and 5 bases at J, leaving 5 bases unmatched.

V gene TRBV20-1 combines with J gene TRBJ2-5, with 7 positions matching TRBD2. V lost 0 bases to trimming and J lost 3 bases; unmatched junction nucleotides: 10. Germline loops: CDR1 DFQATT, CDR2 SNEGSKA (reference sequence). CDR3 size: 16 residues. CDR3 sequence: CSARDWLAVSEETQYF. In nucleotides, the CDR3 is TGCAGTGCTAGAGATTGGCTAGCGGTTTCAGAAGAGACCCAGTACTTC.

This clonotype was observed many times. This chain joins TRBV12-3 or TRBV12-4 and TRBJ2-1; 9 bases agree with TRBD1. The J segment lost 4 bases and the V segment lost 3 bases, leaving 4 bases of the junction unmatched. The CDR3 has 15 residues. The CDR3 DNA sequence: TGTGCCAGCAGTTTGGAGGACAGGGGATACAATGAGCAGTTCTTC. Encoded protein: CASSLEDRGYNEQFF.

J is TRBJ2-5 and V is TRBV7-8, with 9 bases matching TRBD2. This CDR3 region has 16 residues. CDR1 SGHVS and CDR2 FQNEAQ come from the germline V gene. J lost 2 bases, V lost 5 bases, and 9 bases had no gene match. The CDR3 DNA follows: TGTGCCAGCAGCCCGTGGCTAGCGGGGAGACAAGAGACCCAGTACTTC. Translated: CASSPWLAGRQETQYF.

The rearrangement links TRBV11-1 to TRBJ2-3; 8 nucleotides agree with TRBD2. Germline loops: CDR1 SGHAT, CDR2 FQDESV (reference sequence). This CDR3 is built from 20 residues. V lost 4 bases and J lost 2; bases outside the gene matches: 20. In DNA form, the CDR3 reads TGTGCCAGCAGCTCGTATAAACTGCCCGGGACTAGAACTACCACAGATACGCAGTATTTT. This codes for CASSSYKLPGTRTTTDTQYF. The variable domain in full, with the rest retrieved from reference TRBV11-1 and TRBJ2-3, is EAEVAQSPRYKITEKSQAVAFWCDPISGHATLYWYRQILGQGPELLVQFQDESVVDDSQLPKDRFSAERLKGVDSTLKIQPAELGDSAMYLCASSSYKLPGTRTTTDTQYFGPGTRLTVL.

This clonotype was detected a few times. The chain combines TRBV7-9 with TRBJ2-2; 9 bases match TRBD1. CDR3 length: 16 amino acids. Trimming removed 5 bases from V and 5 bases from J; junction bases left unmatched: 9. Germline assignment: CDR1 SEHNR and CDR2 FQNEAQ (reference sequence). CDR3 protein: CASSPRTGGETGELFF. DNA of the CDR3: TGTGCCAGCAGCCCCCGCACAGGGGGCGAGACCGGGGAGCTGTTTTTT.

This clonotype showed up just a few times. Because the CDR3's place on the DNA is in doubt, the DNA is left out and the CDR3 is given as listed by TCRdb. The J gene is TRBJ2-3, the V gene TRBV21-1; the table calls TRBD1, which could not be checked here. TRBV21-1 is a recognized pseudogene. The CDR3 has 18 residues if both end residues are counted. CDR3 amino acids: CASSKRFGAGTATDTQYF.

The chain is built from TRBV7-2 and TRBJ2-4; D uncertain. Germline CDR1 is SGHTA and CDR2 is FQGNSA. This CDR3 region has 13 residues. Between the trimmed V and J ends, which lost 4 bases and 6 bases, there was a span of 10 bases. The CDR3 DNA is TGTGCCAGCAGCTCGACGACGGGAAACATTCAGTACTTC. It specifies CASSSTTGNIQYF. The whole variable domain, filled in from reference TRBV7-2 and TRBJ2-4, reads GAGVSQSPSNKVTEKGKDVELRCDPISGHTALYWYRQSLGQGLEFLIYFQGNSAPDKSGLPSDRFSAERTGGSVSTLTIQRTQQEDSAVYLCASSSTTGNIQYFGAGTRLSVL.

The V call is TRBV28, the J call TRBJ2-6; the D gene is possibly TRBD2 (6 bases). The V gene's germline CDR1 is MDHEN and CDR2 SYDVKM. The CDR3 covers 16 residues. With 1 base removed from V and 3 bases from J, the gap between germline ends came to 10 bases. The CDR3 DNA sequence: TGTGCCAGCAGTTTATCAGGGACTTATGGGGCCAACGTCCTGACTTTC. Protein sequence: CASSLSGTYGANVLTF.

In its sample, this clonotype was seen a few times. The genes are TRBV7-9 and TRBJ2-1, with D unresolved. Germline CDR1 reads SEHNR; CDR2 reads FQNEAQ (reference sequence). The CDR3 runs to 13 residues. The V gene lost 2 bases and the J gene lost 9 bases, with 11 bases spanning the gap. Here the CDR3 reads CASSLYSLSEQFF. DNA of the CDR3: TGTGCCAGCAGCTTATATAGCCTCAGTGAGCAGTTCTTC.

The chain recombines TRBV19 with TRBJ1-5; D not certain. The CDR3 runs 15 residues. With 3 bases removed from V and 1 base from J, the gap between germline ends came to 10 bases. Germline V gene data show CDR1 as LNHDA and CDR2 as SQIVND (reference sequence). The CDR3 DNA follows: TGTGCCAGTAGTATCAGCAGACCCAGCAATCAGCCCCAGCATTTT. It translates to CASSISRPSNQPQHF.

This clonotype has just a few counts. J is TRBJ2-1 and V is TRBV2; a weak D match, TRBD2 (6 bases). V shed 5 bases and J shed 2 bases, with 16 bases lying between them. The CDR3 runs 16 residues. Germline CDR1 and CDR2: SNHLY and FYNNEI. DNA for the CDR3: TGTGCCAGCAGTTCTTCCGGGACTCGCGCCTACAATGAGCAGTTCTTC. Its protein product is CASSSSGTRAYNEQFF.

This clonotype was seen a few times. The chain is built from TRBV5-1 and TRBJ2-1; the D is unclear. With 0 bases removed from V and 6 bases from J, the gap between germline ends came to 10 bases. Germline V CDR1 and CDR2: SGHRS, YFSETQ. The CDR3 has 14 amino acids. The CDR3 loop is CASSLAPGPNEQFF. Here the CDR3 DNA reads TGCGCCAGCAGCTTGGCTCCCGGACCCAATGAGCAGTTCTTC.

In this sample, this clonotype turned up many times. The genes are TRBV7-8 and TRBJ2-2, with D uncertain. From germline, CDR1 is SGHVS and CDR2 FQNEAQ. Between the trimmed V and J ends, which lost 5 bases and 0 bases, there was a span of 10 bases. The CDR3 has 15 residues. CDR3: CASSGLPANTGELFF. The CDR3 DNA reads as TGTGCCAGCAGCGGCCTCCCCGCGAACACCGGGGAGCTGTTTTTT. Full variable domain (remainder filled in from reference TRBV7-8 and TRBJ2-2): GAGVSQSPRYKVAKRGQDVALRCDPISGHVSLFWYQQALGQGPEFLTYFQNEAQLDKSGLPSDRFFAERPEGSVSTLKIQRTQQEDSAVYLCASSGLPANTGELFFGEGSRLTVL.